The clone carrying this T cell receptor beta chain was picked up a small number of times. Preparation of the TCRbeta library involved a method that used unique molecular identifiers. From the PCR reads, TCRdb called clonotypes with MiXCR, one entry per CDR3 protein. In the table there are about 230,000 distinct CDR3 sequences, approximately 10% of which are singletons. CDR1 and CDR2 from the germline V gene are SGHRS and YFSETQ. The CDR3 covers 15 residues. The V gene end was trimmed by 1 base and the J gene end by 2 bases; junction bases not matched to a gene: 5. The sample originates from a study of T-cell reconstitution after alpha-beta-depleted transplantation in children.

This TCR derives from a human donor who donated a stem cell graft to a child with acute lymphoblastic leukemia. The specimen comprised PBMCs from the stem cell graft donor, sampled from the stem cell graft. The chain combines TRBV5-1 with TRBJ1-1; TRBD1 aligns across 7 bases. CDR3 sequence: CASSLNTGDNTEAFF. The DNA of the CDR3 is TGCGCCAGCAGCTTGAATACAGGGGATAACACTGAAGCTTTCTTT.